This TCR beta chain was sequenced during a study of blood T cells in healthy people across ages. Study conclusions and caveats: Compared with aged donors, long-lived donors showed fewer expanded clones, suggesting selection.

The CDR3 is 14 amino acids. CDR1 is LGHNA, CDR2 YSLEER, per germline. Combining a sample-barcoded 5' primer with a J-beta primer mix, a second PCR ran for about 7 to 12 cycles. Using its own MiXCR run on the 5' RACE reads, TCRdb lists one record per CDR3 protein. Here the sample spans about 560,000 distinct CDR3 sequences, about 26% being singletons. This clonotype came up a few times. The antigen remains undetermined. The same sample was also used in a study of T cells of mothers and their children.

The chain employs TRBV4-3 and TRBJ2-1; the D call may be TRBD1 or TRBD2 (6 bases each). The J call may not be correct, given that the DNA end is closer to TRBJ2-5. Source material: blood. The origin of this receptor is a boy between 2 and 10 years old in good health. CDR3 sequence reads: CASSPNGGGETQYF. The CDR3 DNA sequence: TGCGCCAGCAGCCCCAACGGAGGGGGAGAGACCCAGTACTTC.